One and the same sample provided the 15 T cell receptor beta chains below, sequenced in a study of T cell repertoires in cytomegalovirus infection (dated 2019 in TCRdb). The sequencing machine was an Illumina HiSeq 1500. TCRdb reprocessing: public reads trimmed at Q25 with fastp, clones called with MiXCR, in-frame beta chains kept. Here each entry gathers all rows of one CDR3 protein and keeps the most common genes and DNA. The sample includes about 260,000 distinct CDR3 sequences, with approximately 14% observed a single time. The ten biggest clones cover about 10% of the sample. Source material: PBMCs. All receptors derive from a human donor in good health (CMV status not recorded). Some clones in this sample may be carry-over from other donors' samples.

This clonotype was seen a few times. The chain joins TRBV6-2 or TRBV6-3 to TRBJ2-7; D is unclear. Germline CDR1 and CDR2: MNHEY and SVGEGT. The CDR3 extends over 13 amino acids. V lost 3 bases and J lost 9, with 15 bases in between. CDR3 sequence (DNA): TGTGCCAGCAGTTATCGGGCGTACGGATGGCAGTACTTC. This sequence encodes CASSYRAYGWQYF.

This clonotype was picked up a small number of times. The rearrangement joins TRBV20-1 to TRBJ2-1; 7 nucleotides line up with TRBD2. This CDR3 region has 13 residues. Germline V CDR1 and CDR2: DFQATT, SNEGSKA (reference sequence). Trimming cost V 3 bases and J 3 bases; bases outside gene matches: 2. Here the CDR3 reads CSASPGGYNEQFF. CDR3 nucleotides: TGCAGTGCTAGTCCGGGAGGCTACAATGAGCAGTTCTTC.

This clonotype was counted between two and nine times. The chain recombines TRBV3-1 with TRBJ2-5; TRBD2 agrees at 12 bases. This CDR3 has 24 residues. Germline lookup yields CDR1 LGHDT and CDR2 YNNKEL (reference sequence). The trim removed 1 base at V and 4 bases at J, leaving 28 bases unmatched. The CDR3 is CASSQASADRVSPRLAGVSETQYF. The CDR3 DNA sequence: TGTGCCAGCAGCCAAGCTTCAGCCGACAGGGTCTCCCCCCGACTAGCGGGAGTGTCAGAGACCCAGTACTTC.

This clonotype was picked up many times. The V gene is TRBV7-2, the J gene TRBJ2-3; 7 bases match TRBD2. The V gene end was trimmed by 3 bases and the J gene end by 1 base; junction bases not matched to a gene: 4. Germline CDR1 and CDR2: SGHTA and FQGNSA. The CDR3 is 15 amino acids. CDR3 in amino acids: CASSLTGGGTDTQYF. The CDR3, as DNA: TGTGCCAGCAGCTTGACGGGAGGCGGCACAGATACGCAGTATTTT.

This clonotype was counted at least ten times. The chain carries TRBV20-1 and TRBJ2-1; 8 nucleotides line up with TRBD2. The trim removed 6 bases at V and 3 bases at J, leaving 7 bases unmatched. This CDR3 contains 14 residues. Germline V gene sequence: CDR1 DFQATT, CDR2 SNEGSKA (reference sequence). The DNA for the CDR3 is TGCAGTGCCCCCGGGGCGGGGGGCTACAATGAGCAGTTCTTC. The encoded protein is CSAPGAGGYNEQFF.

This clonotype was found many times. The genes are TRBV11-2 and TRBJ2-1; 11 bases are a match to TRBD2. The CDR3 length is 15 residues. Germline CDR1 is SGHAT and CDR2 is FQNNGV. Trimming cost V 7 bases and J 8 bases; bases outside gene matches: 10. CDR3 bases: TGTGCCAGCACCCTGCGACTAGCGGGGACCGATGAGCAGTTCTTC. It is translated as CASTLRLAGTDEQFF.

This clonotype was observed at least ten times. DNA of the CDR3: TGTGCCAGCAGCGGGGGTCCATACAATGAGCAGTTCTTC. Translating it yields CASSGGPYNEQFF. The J gene is TRBJ2-1, the V gene TRBV7-8; D is possibly TRBD1 or TRBD2 (5 bases each). The CDR3 spans 13 residues. In germline, CDR1 is SGHVS, CDR2 FQNEAQ. Trimming removed 5 bases at V and 4 bases at J, with 9 bases between.

A single count supports this clonotype. CDR3 sequence: CASSLVSDDNEQFF. In DNA, the CDR3 is TGCGCCAGCAGCTTGGTCTCGGATGACAATGAGCAGTTCTTC. The J gene is TRBJ2-1, the V gene TRBV5-1, with D hard to call. Germline V gene sequence: CDR1 SGHRS, CDR2 YFSETQ. The V end lost 0 bases, the J end lost 5 bases, and 9 bases lay between the germline ends. There are 14 residues in the CDR3. Together with reference TRBV5-1 and TRBJ2-1, the CDR3 gives the full variable domain: KAGVTQTPRYLIKTRGQQVTLSCSPISGHRSVSWYQQTPGQGLQFLFEYFSETQRNKGNFPGRFSGRQFSNSRSEMNVSTLELGDSALYLCASSLVSDDNEQFFGPGTRLTVL.

V is TRBV19 and J is TRBJ1-5; unclear D gene. Germline V CDR1 and CDR2: LNHDA, SQIVND (reference sequence). The ends were cut back, 7 bases at V and 0 bases at J, with 10 bases in the middle. The CDR3 runs 14 residues. CDR3 nucleotides: TGTGCCAGTAACCCAGGTTATAGCAATCAGCCCCAGCATTTT. It is translated as CASNPGYSNQPQHF.

The J gene is TRBJ2-1, the V gene TRBV6-2 or TRBV6-3; D unclear. The CDR3 loop spans 14 amino acids. Germline CDR1 MNHEY, CDR2 SVGEGT. Trimming cost V 7 bases and J 13 bases, with 23 bases left between them. CDR3 sequence: CASTRTGPPHSQFF. CDR3 nucleotide sequence: TGTGCCAGCACCAGGACCGGCCCACCCCACAGCCAGTTCTTC.

The rearrangement joins TRBV19 to TRBJ2-7, with D uncertain. Per germline, CDR1 LNHDA and CDR2 SQIVND (reference sequence). V was clipped by 2 bases and J by 3 bases, with 8 bases between them. CDR3 size: 13 residues. The DNA of the CDR3 is TGTGCCAGTAGTATACGGATTCACTACGAGCAGTACTTC. This gives the protein CASSIRIHYEQYF.

The chain combines TRBV28 with TRBJ2-7; 8 bases are shared with TRBD2. This CDR3 region has 12 residues. CDR1 and CDR2 (germline): MDHEN, SYDVKM. The V and J ends lost 10 bases and 3 bases, in that order; junction bases with no gene match: 5. CDR3 in amino acids: CAIQSGSYEQYF. The CDR3 DNA follows: TGTGCCATCCAGAGCGGGAGCTACGAGCAGTACTTC.

This clonotype was detected ten times or more. V is TRBV6-6 and J is TRBJ2-1; 16 bases map to TRBD2. CDR3 size: 17 residues. Germline CDR1 and CDR2: MNHNY and SVGAGI (reference sequence). J was trimmed by 4 bases and V by 2 bases; bases with no gene match: 2. The CDR3 coding sequence is TGTGCCAGCAGTTACGGGACTAGCGGGGGGGGTTACAATGAGCAGTTCTTC. This translates into CASSYGTSGGGYNEQFF.

This chain joins TRBV28 and TRBJ1-2; D is possibly TRBD1 (5 bases). The CDR3 covers 12 residues. From germline, CDR1 is MDHEN and CDR2 SYDVKM. Trimming removed 4 bases at V and 6 bases at J, with 9 bases between. The CDR3 here is CASSYRGDGYTF. CDR3 coding DNA: TGTGCCAGCAGTTATAGGGGTGATGGCTACACCTTC.

This clonotype was observed at least ten times. The rearrangement links TRBV7-2 to TRBJ2-5; no clear D gene. CDR3 length: 13 amino acids. Trimming took off 4 bases at V and 0 bases at J, with 6 bases between the two ends. Germline V gene lookup returns CDR1 SGHTA and CDR2 FQGNSA. The CDR3, as DNA: TGTGCCAGCAGCTCCACGTACCAAGAGACCCAGTACTTC. This codes for CASSSTYQETQYF.